This entry concerns a single T cell receptor beta chain. No antigen is known for it. The source of the sample is a study of radiotherapy plus CTLA-4 blockade in lung cancer. V shed 5 bases and J shed 3 bases, with 11 bases lying between them. Germline CDR1 reads LGHNA; CDR2 reads YNFKEQ. The CDR3 runs 13 residues. Focal radiation plus CTLA-4 blockade with ipilimumab was given to patients with chemo-refractory metastatic non-small-cell lung cancer. The repertoire was sequenced with immunoSEQ multiplex PCR; TCRdb's copy has only in-frame clones and lacks some. The sample has about 80,000 clones; roughly 79% are singletons. Study-wide findings and caveats: There was expansion of tumor-derived TCR clones in blood after radiotherapy plus ipilimumab. Alongside interferon-beta, early blood T cell clone dynamics were reportedly the best predictor of response.

This receptor was taken from a human donor with non-small cell lung cancer whose response to radiotherapy plus ipilimumab could not be evaluated. Some clones in this sample may be carry-over from other donors' samples. The chain uses TRBV4-2 and TRBJ2-7; weak D call: TRBD1 (6 bases). The specimen comprised peripheral blood, sampled from a patient treated with radiotherapy plus ipilimumab. Here the CDR3 reads CASSYGTLYEQYF. DNA for the CDR3: TGTGCCAGCAGCTACGGGACACTCTACGAGCAGTACTTC.